Below are 17 T cell receptor beta chains sequenced from a single sample in a study of shared clonotypes between healthy human individuals. Clones were sequenced by immunoSEQ multiplex PCR, and TCRdb holds only the in-frame ones, with some missing. The sample lists some 2,100,000 clones; about 93% were seen once. As defined, naive CD8 cells were CD45RO-negative and positively selected for CCR7, with terminally differentiated effector memory CD45RA+ cells excluded. The material sequenced was naive CD8+ T cells from PBMCs. The receptors were sampled from a young man in good health. Some clones in this sample may be carry-over from other donors' samples.

As to this clone: Other DNA sequences of this sample code for an identical CDR3. The V gene is TRBV14, the J gene TRBJ1-1; D remains ambiguous. The CDR3 loop spans 11 amino acids. Germline CDR1 and CDR2: SGHDN and FVKESK. Trimming took 4 bases from V and 1 from J, leaving 1 base between them. Here the CDR3 reads CASSPNTEAFF. In DNA form, the CDR3 reads TGTGCCAGCAGCCCGAACACTGAAGCTTTCTTT.

The V call is TRBV4-2, the J call TRBJ1-3, with D maybe TRBD1 (6 bases). This CDR3 is built from 15 residues. Trimming stripped 0 bases from V and 11 bases from J, with 17 bases between. CDR1 LGHNA and CDR2 YNFKEQ come from the germline V gene. CDR3 sequence reads: CASSQDPAGVIPIYF. The DNA for the CDR3 is TGTGCCAGCAGCCAAGATCCGGCAGGGGTCATACCCATATATTTT.

The chain combines TRBV28 with TRBJ2-2; 10 bases align to TRBD2. The CDR3 is made up of 15 amino acids. Germline trimming cut 2 bases from V and 6 bases from J; bases unmatched to any gene: 3. Germline V lookup: CDR1 MDHEN, CDR2 SYDVKM. This chain's CDR3 is CASSLRTSGPGELFF. Written as DNA, the CDR3 is TGTGCCAGCAGTTTAAGGACTAGCGGACCCGGGGAGCTGTTTTTT.

J is TRBJ2-7 and V is TRBV27; the D is unclear. Germline V gives CDR1 MNHEY, CDR2 SMNVEV (reference sequence). The CDR3 has 12 residues. Trimming pared 7 bases from V and 5 bases from J, leaving 12 bases between. CDR3 protein: CASKVHGNEQYF. The CDR3 DNA is TGTGCCAGCAAGGTTCATGGTAACGAGCAGTACTTC.

The CDR3 DNA reads as TGTGCCAGCAGCTTAGAAGGGACAGGGGGCCTCCAGGAGACCCAGTACTTC. It encodes CASSLEGTGGLQETQYF. The chain links TRBV7-9 to TRBJ2-5, with 12 bases aligning to TRBD1. The CDR3 consists of 17 residues. Germline trimming cut 1 base from V and 5 bases from J; bases unmatched to any gene: 8. CDR1 is SEHNR, CDR2 FQNEAQ, per germline (reference sequence).

To note about this clone: Within the sample, other DNA sequences also encode this same CDR3. This chain's CDR3 is CASSLLESSYNEQFF. The CDR3 region has the DNA TGTGCCAGCAGTTTACTTGAGAGCTCCTACAATGAGCAGTTCTTC. V usage is TRBV28 and J usage is TRBJ2-1; D gene unclear. This CDR3 region has 15 residues. CDR1 and CDR2 (germline): MDHEN, SYDVKM. Trimming left V 2 bases short and J 0 bases short, with 8 bases between.

The genes are TRBV10-1 and TRBJ2-1; maybe TRBD2 (5 bases). V lost 4 bases and J 7 bases, leaving 8 bases between the germline ends. The CDR3 has 12 amino acids. Germline V lookup: CDR1 WNHNN, CDR2 SYGVQD (reference sequence). CDR3 sequence (DNA): TGCGCCAGCAGTGGGCCGGGGAATGAGCAGTTCTTC. As protein: CASSGPGNEQFF.

The DNA for the CDR3 is TGTGCCAGCAGTGGGGACATTTCGGGACTTTTCTCCTACAATGAGCAGTTCTTC. This sequence encodes CASSGDISGLFSYNEQFF. The chain recombines TRBV2 with TRBJ2-1; tentatively, D is TRBD1 or TRBD2 (6 bases each). The V gene's germline CDR1 is SNHLY and CDR2 FYNNEI. Trimming took off 4 bases at V and 0 bases at J, with 19 bases between the two ends. This CDR3 is 18 amino acids long.

J is TRBJ2-1 and V is TRBV13; D gene uncertain. This CDR3 spans 15 amino acids. Germline CDR1 is PRHDT and CDR2 is FYEKMQ (reference sequence). V lost 3 bases to trimming and J lost 0 bases, with 9 bases between them. The CDR3 nucleotides read TGTGCCAGCAGCTTTGGCAGGACCTCCTACAATGAGCAGTTCTTC. This encodes CASSFGRTSYNEQFF.

In regard to this clone: This specimen includes other DNA sequences encoding the same CDR3. This chain connects TRBV28 to TRBJ2-7; TRBD1 aligns across 8 bases. The CDR3 sequence is 13 residues long. Per germline, CDR1 MDHEN and CDR2 SYDVKM. J was trimmed by 4 bases and V by 5 bases; bases with no gene match: 4. The CDR3 sequence: CASSRDRGYEQYF. As DNA, the CDR3 is TGTGCCAGCAGTCGAGACAGGGGTTACGAGCAGTACTTC.

The V call is TRBV27, the J call TRBJ2-1, with D possibly matching TRBD2 (6 bases). CDR1 is MNHEY and CDR2 is SMNVEV in the germline V gene (reference sequence). This CDR3 is built from 15 residues. Trimming removed 5 bases from V and 4 bases from J, with 15 bases in between. This chain's CDR3 is CASSGSAGSYNEQFF. DNA of the CDR3: TGTGCCAGCAGTGGGAGCGCGGGATCTTACAATGAGCAGTTCTTC.

This sequence joins TRBV29-1 and TRBJ2-5; D not resolved. The CDR3 extends over 12 amino acids. V was trimmed by 7 bases and J by 7 bases, leaving 16 bases between them. Germline V gene data show CDR1 as SQVTM and CDR2 as ANQGSEA. The CDR3 region has the DNA TGCAGCGCTTTACCAGAAGTGGGGACCCAGTACTTC. Translating it yields CSALPEVGTQYF.

The chain joins TRBV28 to TRBJ1-2; D is unresolved. The CDR3 consists of 13 residues. V was trimmed by 6 bases and J by 4 bases, leaving 12 bases between them. Per germline, CDR1 MDHEN and CDR2 SYDVKM. In DNA form, the CDR3 reads TGTGCCAGCAGCCGAAACCCCACCTATGGCTACACCTTC. Translation: CASSRNPTYGYTF.

The table lists this clone with a count of one. The V gene is TRBV6-1, the J gene TRBJ2-1, with 14 bases fitting TRBD2. This CDR3 is built from 13 residues. V lost 10 bases, J lost 15 bases, and 11 bases stayed unmatched. Per germline, CDR1 MNHNS and CDR2 SASEGT. This CDR3 is CATLTSGRARVFF. The CDR3 coding sequence is TGTGCCACCCTGACTAGCGGGAGGGCTCGGGTGTTCTTC.

The gene calls are TRBV6-5 and TRBJ2-1, with TRBD2 identical over 10 bases. The CDR3 contains 15 residues. Germline CDR1 reads MNHEY; CDR2 reads SVGAGI. V lost 6 bases to trimming and J lost 2 bases; unmatched junction nucleotides: 4. The CDR3 DNA reads as TGTGCCAGCAGCTCCGGGACTAGCGCCTACAATGAGCAGTTCTTC. It codes for CASSSGTSAYNEQFF.

This clone was picked up one time. V usage is TRBV7-9 and J usage is TRBJ1-2; D might be TRBD1 (6 bases). CDR3 length: 13 residues. The V end was cut by 5 bases, the J end by 4 bases, with 11 bases between. Germline values: CDR1 SEHNR, CDR2 FQNEAQ (reference sequence). This chain's CDR3 is CASSPLDSYGYTF. The CDR3 DNA sequence: TGTGCCAGCAGCCCCCTGGACAGCTATGGCTACACCTTC. The variable domain in full, completed from reference TRBV7-9 and TRBJ1-2, reads DTGVSQNPRHKITKRGQNVTFRCDPISEHNRLYWYRQTLGQGPEFLTYFQNEAQLEKSRLLSDRFSAERPKGSFSTLEIQRTEQGDSAMYLCASSPLDSYGYTFGSGTRLTVV.

This clone came up once. The J gene is TRBJ1-5, the V gene TRBV4-1; D possibly corresponds to TRBD1 (6 bases). Germline V gene sequence: CDR1 MGHRA, CDR2 YSYEKL. The CDR3 totals 15 residues. Trimming removed 3 bases from V and 0 bases from J, with 9 bases in between. CDR3 nucleotides: TGCGCCAGCAGCCAGTACAGGGTTAGCAATCAGCCCCAGCATTTT. Translation: CASSQYRVSNQPQHF.